This T cell receptor (beta chain) was identified during a study of beta chain features in type 1 diabetes. Turning to the study itself: Comparable age, gender and cell yields were observed in patients relative to healthy donors. Study-wide results and caveats: In all four CD4+ subsets, TCRB CDR3 length was significantly, moderately reduced in type 1 diabetes. VDJ junctions from type 1 diabetes patients carried fewer insertions and larger deletions.

Reverse transcribing all isolated RNA meant expressed TCRB transcripts were sequenced. Some clones are missing from TCRdb's copy, which holds only in-frame ones; the method was immunoSEQ multiplex PCR. The sample consists of around 250,000 clones, about 15% of them appearing once. This CDR3 has 14 residues. The V gene end was trimmed by 3 bases and the J gene end by 4 bases; junction bases not matched to a gene: 5. CDR1 KGHSH and CDR2 LQKENI come from the germline V gene. Note on this clone: Antigen: not known.

The authors sorted CD4+ naive, central memory, regulatory and stem cell-like memory cells via CD45RO/CCR7/CD25/CD127/CD95/CD27. Once sorted, every population was more than 98% pure. The sequencing sample was made of naive CD4+ T cells from blood. The chain recombines TRBV18 with TRBJ2-7, with 8 positions matching TRBD1. This sequence originates from a man younger than 45 with type 1 diabetes. The chain's CDR3 is CASSPPGGQYEQYF. The CDR3 DNA sequence: TGTGCCAGCTCACCCCCAGGGGGCCAATACGAGCAGTACTTC.